The entry below gives a single T cell receptor beta chain sequence along with its context. Its recognized antigen is unknown. Nothing much larger sits one base from this clone, and base qualities are not available. The sample comes from a study of Ad26.COV2.S vaccination and SARS-CoV-2 variants (dated by TCRdb to the early 2020s). Regarding the study in general: Donors in the vaccine arm were drawn from COV1001, a multicentre, randomized, double-blind, placebo-controlled phase I-IIa trial testing Ad26.COV2.S in healthy adults. Ad26.COV2.S was administered intramuscularly at a dose of 5x10^10 or 1x10^11 viral particles, either as one shot or as two shots given 56 days apart. TCRbeta repertoire sequencing served as the tool for gauging how specific and how broad the SARS-CoV-2-reactive T cell receptors were following Ad26.COV2.S vaccination. The TCR-sequenced set comprised around 32 samples: approximately 20 Ad26.COV2.S vaccine recipients, 5 placebo recipients and 8 SARS-CoV-2 convalescent individuals. Trial participants were randomized into five groups of five, in which low-dose or high-dose Ad26.COV2.S was given once or twice, or placebo was given on both occasions. Blinding of investigators to trial group allocation was maintained during experiments and outcome assessment. Paper-wide results and their limitations: Compared with placebo recipients, Ad26.COV2.S recipients showed higher spike-specific TCR breadth (P = 0.0014). Substantial breadth of spike-specific CD8+ and CD4+ T cell responses was reported after vaccination. It was noted by the authors that total T cell responses may have been underestimated by the TCR breadth and depth analyses. Comparable non-spike TCR breadth was observed between vaccine and placebo recipients, consistent with only spike being contained in the vaccine. The study was not powered to compare responses between vaccine doses or regimens.

According to the study, the label for this sample's treatment or condition signals: about 20 received Ad26.COV2.S at low or high dose, single or two shots; 5 received placebo; per-sample allocation not given. For vaccine and placebo recipients, the sequenced repertoires came from samples collected on day 63 after the first injection. Between 29 July and 7 August 2020, Cohort 1b enrolled 20 to 30 adults aged 18-55 years at one site in Boston, USA. As a vaccine, Ad26.COV2.S was a replication-incompetent adenovirus type 26 vector that expressed a prefusion-stabilized SARS-CoV-2 spike protein derived from the original Wuhan strain. V loses 5 bases, J loses 1 base, and the germline ends lie 8 bases apart. The cysteine opens and the phenylalanine closes a CDR3 of 13 amino acids. The sequence is cut down to CDR3 DNA, 39 bases in frame from base 1. TCRbeta CDR3 regions were sequenced with the immunoSEQ Assay. After extraction, genomic DNA underwent amplification by bias-controlled multiplex PCR, followed by high-throughput sequencing. As for the authors' bioinformatics: To quantify the absolute abundance of every unique TCRbeta CDR3 region, sequences were collapsed and filtered. Usable DNA was measured by amplifying reference genes present in all nucleated cells, and TCRbeta template counts were normalized to that usable DNA to estimate T cell fraction. Repertoire TCRs were annotated as SARS-CoV-2-specific when V gene, CDR3 amino acid sequence and J gene were exactly matched to a known reactive TCR set. MIRA supplied the reference SARS-CoV-2 TCR set, which was filtered for enrichment in COVID-19-positive ImmuneCODE repertoires so that public or cross-reactive TCRs were removed. Using the MIRA antigens, annotated TCRs were further analysed by specific ORF or by position within an ORF. Depth was the summed frequency of annotated unique rearrangements, while breadth was defined as annotated unique rearrangements over total unique productive rearrangements. TCR breadth was compared between groups using two-sided Wilcoxon rank-sum tests. Here the immuneACCESS table is served through TCRdb, limited to in-frame sequences with V and J called. Missing clones are a known gap in these copies; in checked studies unresolved V genes cover under half, and the rest lacks a known reason. Clone size and V and J calls were adopted from that table, with D and trimming inferred from the DNA. The sample contains about 380,000 clones, 83% of them found a single time. The ten most abundant clones make up about 7.4% of the sample.

The input for sequencing was peripheral blood, taken in a trial of Ad26.COV2.S vaccine versus placebo. The receptor comes from a person between 18 and 65 years old who received the Ad26.COV2.S COVID-19 vaccine or a placebo. The chain uses TRBV12-3 or TRBV12-4 and TRBJ1-1, with the D gene not clear enough to name. The nucleotide sequence is given as TGTGCCAGCAGTCCTGGTCGGAACACTGAAGCTTTCTTT. Translation gives CASSPGRNTEAFF.